Shown below are 21 T cell receptor beta chains from a single sample sequenced in a study of vaccination and CD4 T cells after COVID-19 (dated by TCRdb to between 2021 and 2024). These TCRs' antigens remain unknown. The label giving this sample's treatment or condition can be read as: roughly nine-day PBMC culture with coronavirus spike peptide pools or control peptides (ViraFEST assay). Library preparation used PCR. Sequenced on an Illumina iSeq 100. At the Johns Hopkins FTIC core, DNA from the cultured CD4+ T cells underwent TCR sequencing with the Oncomine TCR Beta short-read assay. Through fastp at Q25 and MiXCR, TCRdb rebuilt clones from the public reads, retaining in-frame beta chains. For every CDR3 protein sequence, its rows merge into one entry that carries the most common genes and DNA. The table for this sample lists tens of thousands of distinct CDR3 sequences; approximately 59% of them were counted only once. The ten largest clones represent about an eighth of the sample.

The input for sequencing was CD4+ T cells from blood, cultured in vitro, taken after SARS-CoV-2 vaccination. Receptors were obtained from a human donor who received a COVID-19 vaccine.

This chain links TRBV4-2 with TRBJ1-2; possible D gene TRBD1, 5 bases. Germline V gene lookup returns CDR1 LGHNA and CDR2 YNFKEQ. The germline V and J ends were trimmed by 5 bases and 3 bases, with 16 bases remaining between them. The CDR3 is 15 residues long. This chain's CDR3 is CASSGPGKMDYGYTF. In DNA form, the CDR3 reads TGTGCCAGCAGCGGGCCAGGGAAAATGGACTATGGCTACACCTTC.

This clonotype appeared a few times. V is TRBV7-9 and J is TRBJ1-2; D is perhaps TRBD1 (6 bases). Germline assignment: CDR1 SEHNR and CDR2 FQNEAQ (reference sequence). The CDR3 spans 13 residues. Deletions cut 6 bases from V and 13 bases from J, with 21 bases between. Here the CDR3 reads CASSHGGRIPTTF. In DNA form, the CDR3 reads TGTGCCAGCAGTCACGGGGGCCGGATCCCTACCACCTTC.

This clonotype was picked up a small number of times. The rearrangement uses TRBV19 and TRBJ2-7; D is unclear. The CDR3 contains 13 residues. V lost 3 bases to trimming and J lost 1 base, with 7 bases between them. The germline V gene has CDR1 LNHDA and CDR2 SQIVND (reference sequence). The CDR3 region has the DNA TGTGCCAGTAGTATGGATTTATCCTACGAGCAGTACTTC. This gives the protein CASSMDLSYEQYF.

The DNA for the CDR3 is TGCAGTGCTAGAGAAGCCAATTTCGGGGGCACTGAAGCTTTCTTT. Translating it yields CSAREANFGGTEAFF. V usage is TRBV20-1 and J usage is TRBJ1-1; the D gene is possibly TRBD1 (5 bases). CDR1 is DFQATT, CDR2 SNEGSKA, per germline (reference sequence). The length of the CDR3 is 15 residues. The V end lost 0 bases, the J end lost 4 bases, and 15 bases lay between the germline ends.

The chain recombines TRBV7-9 with TRBJ1-5, with no clear D. The CDR3 sequence is 13 residues long. Germline CDR1 and CDR2: SEHNR and FQNEAQ (reference sequence). Trimming pared 6 bases from V and 4 bases from J, leaving 10 bases between. The DNA for the CDR3 is TGTGCCAGCAGTCAACAGCAAAATCAGCCCCAGCATTTT. It specifies CASSQQQNQPQHF.

A word on this clonotype: One end of the junction does not line up with germline, which may come from a read error. J is TRBJ2-1 and V is TRBV12-3 or TRBV12-4; 11 nucleotides line up with TRBD2. The CDR3 spans 15 residues. The CDR3 nucleotides are TGTGCCAGCAGTCTAGCGGGGGGATCCTACAATGAGCAGTTCTTC. Translating it yields CASSLAGGSYNEQFF.

This sequence joins TRBV10-2 and TRBJ1-1, with D hard to call. This CDR3 is 11 amino acids long. Trimming shortened V by 4 bases and J by 6 bases, and 6 bases separated the two germline ends. Germline V gene sequence: CDR1 WSHSY, CDR2 SAAADI. The CDR3 is CASSVGSEAFF. As DNA, the CDR3 is TGCGCCAGCAGTGTCGGTTCTGAAGCTTTCTTT.

V usage is TRBV19 and J usage is TRBJ1-6; D remains unclear. Trimming pared 3 bases from V and 7 bases from J, leaving 10 bases between. The CDR3 runs to 14 residues. CDR1 is LNHDA and CDR2 is SQIVND in the germline V gene (reference sequence). The CDR3 bases are TGTGCCAGTAGTATTGCTACGACGAATTCACCCCTCCACTTT. This encodes CASSIATTNSPLHF.

This clonotype came up a few times. The CDR3 region is CAWSAMLAGDGATDTQYF. For the CDR3, the DNA is TGTGCCTGGAGTGCCATGCTAGCGGGGGACGGGGCGACAGATACGCAGTATTTT. The chain recombines TRBV30 with TRBJ2-3; TRBD2 agrees at 10 bases. The V gene end was trimmed by 1 base and the J gene end by 3 bases; junction bases not matched to a gene: 13. This CDR3 region has 18 residues. Germline loops: CDR1 GTSNPN, CDR2 SVGIG (reference sequence).

This chain connects TRBV5-1 to TRBJ2-5, with TRBD1 matching over 11 bases. V lost 4 bases and J lost 1; bases outside the gene matches: 3. Germline V CDR1 and CDR2: SGHRS, YFSETQ. The CDR3 consists of 15 residues. The CDR3 sequence is CASSHGTGGQETQYF. The DNA of the CDR3 is TGCGCCAGCAGCCACGGGACAGGGGGCCAAGAGACCCAGTACTTC.

This rearrangement joins TRBV5-1 to TRBJ1-2, with D hard to call. From germline, CDR1 is SGHRS and CDR2 YFSETQ. The CDR3 totals 13 residues. Trimming stripped 2 bases from V and 3 bases from J, with 8 bases between. The CDR3 sequence: CASSLGQDYGYTF. As DNA, the CDR3 is TGCGCCAGCAGCTTAGGTCAGGACTATGGCTACACCTTC.

The rearrangement uses TRBV24-1 and TRBJ2-3, with D possibly matching TRBD1 (6 bases). The CDR3 runs to 15 residues. Looked up from germline, CDR1 is KGHDR and CDR2 is SFDVKD. Trimming stripped 4 bases from V and 2 bases from J, with 12 bases between. The CDR3 reads CATSDPGQFTDTQYF. CDR3 in DNA: TGTGCCACCAGTGACCCCGGACAGTTCACAGATACGCAGTATTTT.

In this sample, this clonotype turned up once. The rearrangement links TRBV5-4 to TRBJ1-4; D call uncertain. The CDR3 sequence is 15 residues long. V was trimmed by 2 bases and J by 6 bases, leaving 14 bases between them. Looked up from germline, CDR1 is SGHNT and CDR2 is YYREEE (reference sequence). CDR3 nucleotides: TGTGCCAGCAGCTTAGGCGGAAGAGTAGATGAAAAACTGTTTTTT. It encodes CASSLGGRVDEKLFF.

This clonotype has just a few counts. The V gene is TRBV6-5, the J gene TRBJ1-3; 8 nucleotides match TRBD1. The germline V gene has CDR1 MNHEY and CDR2 SVGAGI. The CDR3 runs 17 residues. Trimming took 4 bases from V and 0 from J; bases not matched to a gene: 8. The CDR3 nucleotides read TGTGCCAGCAGTTCTGGACAGGGTACGAGCTCTGGAAACACCATATATTTT. It translates to CASSSGQGTSSGNTIYF.

This clonotype has only a few counts. J is TRBJ1-1 and V is TRBV6-1; TRBD1 might be the D (6 bases). Trimming pared 4 bases from V and 5 bases from J, leaving 14 bases between. The CDR3 spans 14 residues. Germline assignment: CDR1 MNHNS and CDR2 SASEGT. In nucleotides, the CDR3 is TGTGCCAGCAGTGGGGAGGGGGGATTGACTGAAGCTTTCTTT. It is translated as CASSGEGGLTEAFF.

This clonotype was counted between two and nine times. This chain uses TRBV24-1 with TRBJ1-1; possibly TRBD1 for D (5 bases). The CDR3 length is 19 residues. CDR1 is KGHDR and CDR2 is SFDVKD in the germline V gene. Deletions cut 5 bases from V and 4 bases from J, with 28 bases between. The CDR3: CATSGMESRDGRLVTEAFF. CDR3 sequence (DNA): TGTGCCACCAGTGGTATGGAATCCCGGGACGGCCGATTAGTCACTGAAGCTTTCTTT.

This clonotype was seen a few times. The genes are TRBV19 and TRBJ1-2, with D maybe TRBD1 (5 bases). CDR1 LNHDA and CDR2 SQIVND come from the germline V gene (reference sequence). V was cut by 4 bases and J by 7 bases, with 19 bases left in between. The length of the CDR3 is 15 residues. The CDR3 DNA reads TGTGCCAGTAGTACCCCACCCAGCCGGGGCTCTGGCTACACCTTC. This gives the protein CASSTPPSRGSGYTF.

The rearrangement links TRBV6-1 to TRBJ2-2; 11 nucleotides line up with TRBD1. The CDR3 totals 14 residues. Germline assignment: CDR1 MNHNS and CDR2 SASEGT. Written as DNA, the CDR3 is TGTGCTTACGGGACAGGGGGGGACACCGGGGAGCTGTTTTTT. This codes for CAYGTGGDTGELFF.

The V and J genes are TRBV19 and TRBJ1-2; tentative D call: TRBD1 (5 bases). The germline V gene has CDR1 LNHDA and CDR2 SQIVND (reference sequence). The CDR3 is 13 residues long. The V end was cut by 7 bases, the J end by 3 bases, with 12 bases between. CDR3 coding DNA: TGTGCCAGTAACAGGAACAACGACTATGGCTACACCTTC. It specifies CASNRNNDYGYTF.

The chain carries TRBV19 and TRBJ2-2; D is perhaps TRBD1 (5 bases). Germline V lookup: CDR1 LNHDA, CDR2 SQIVND (reference sequence). The CDR3 contains 14 residues. Trimming took off 5 bases at V and 0 bases at J, with 7 bases between the two ends. CDR3 sequence reads: CASSVGPNTGELFF. The CDR3 coding sequence is TGTGCCAGTAGTGTGGGGCCGAACACCGGGGAGCTGTTTTTT.

The CDR3 region has the DNA TGTGCCAGTAGTCCGGCAGGGAGGGAATATTGCTACACCTTC. Translation: CASSPAGREYCYTF. The chain combines TRBV19 with TRBJ1-2; tentative D call: TRBD1 (5 bases). V gave up 5 bases and J gave up 9 bases, with 19 bases separating them. The length of the CDR3 is 14 residues. Per germline, CDR1 LNHDA and CDR2 SQIVND (reference sequence).